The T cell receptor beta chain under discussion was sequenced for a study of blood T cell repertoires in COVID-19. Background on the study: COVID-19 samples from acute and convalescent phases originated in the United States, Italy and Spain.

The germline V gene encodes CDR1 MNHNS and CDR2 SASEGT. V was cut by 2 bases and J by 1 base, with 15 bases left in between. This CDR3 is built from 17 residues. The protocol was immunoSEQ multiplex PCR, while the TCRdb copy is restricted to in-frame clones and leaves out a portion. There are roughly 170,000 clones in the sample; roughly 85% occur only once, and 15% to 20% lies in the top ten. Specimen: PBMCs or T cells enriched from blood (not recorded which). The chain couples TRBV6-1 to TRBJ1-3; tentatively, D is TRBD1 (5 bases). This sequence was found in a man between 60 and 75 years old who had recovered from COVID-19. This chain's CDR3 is CASSEPRGIRSGNTIYF. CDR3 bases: TGTGCCAGCAGTGAACCTCGGGGGATTAGGTCTGGAAACACCATATATTTT.